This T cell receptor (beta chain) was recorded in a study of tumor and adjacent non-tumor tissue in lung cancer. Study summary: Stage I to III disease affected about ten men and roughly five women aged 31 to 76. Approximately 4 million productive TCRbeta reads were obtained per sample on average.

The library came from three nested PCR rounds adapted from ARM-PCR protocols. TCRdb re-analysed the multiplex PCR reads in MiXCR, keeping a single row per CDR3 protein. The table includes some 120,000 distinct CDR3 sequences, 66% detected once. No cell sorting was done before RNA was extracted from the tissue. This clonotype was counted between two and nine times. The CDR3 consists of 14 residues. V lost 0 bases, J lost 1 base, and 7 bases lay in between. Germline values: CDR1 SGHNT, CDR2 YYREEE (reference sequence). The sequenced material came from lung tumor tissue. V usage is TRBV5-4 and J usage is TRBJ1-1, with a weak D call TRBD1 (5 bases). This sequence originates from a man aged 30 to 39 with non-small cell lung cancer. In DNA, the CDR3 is TGTGCCAGCAGCTTGGCCGGGGGGAACACTGAAGCTTTCTTT. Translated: CASSLAGGNTEAFF.